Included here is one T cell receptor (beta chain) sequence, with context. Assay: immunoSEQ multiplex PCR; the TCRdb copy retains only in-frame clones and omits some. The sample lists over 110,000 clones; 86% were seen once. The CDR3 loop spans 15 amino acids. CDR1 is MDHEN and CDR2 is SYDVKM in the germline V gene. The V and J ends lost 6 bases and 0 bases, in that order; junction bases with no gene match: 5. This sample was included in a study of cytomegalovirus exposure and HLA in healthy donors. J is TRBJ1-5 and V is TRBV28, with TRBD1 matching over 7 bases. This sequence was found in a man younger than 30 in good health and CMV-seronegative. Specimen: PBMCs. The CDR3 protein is CASRTGTASNQPQHF. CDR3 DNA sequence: TGTGCCAGCAGAACCGGGACAGCTAGCAATCAGCCCCAGCATTTT.